This TCR beta chain is drawn from a study of blood T cell repertoires in COVID-19 (dated by TCRdb to the early 2020s). Study-wide context: The collaborator samples originated in the United States, Italy and Spain and spanned the acute and convalescent phases of COVID-19. The prospective study material was composed of cDNA or gDNA derived from T cells, B-cell-depleted T cells, or PBMCs. A de-identified subject ID, COVID-19 status, age in years and sex were almost always included in the sample metadata. Where available, HLA class I and class II types were taken from metadata supplied by the sample provider and were not determined by assay-based typing. Subjects who had been exposed to COVID-19, were actively infected with it, or had recovered from it provided the deeply sampled blood TCRbeta repertoires that made up the dataset. The repertoires were made available in a free public database intended to serve as a resource for research on the immune response to SARS-CoV-2. Samples came from the ongoing ImmuneRACE study (first 160 participants) plus 1,254 subjects from 6 global collaborators.

The research as a whole found: The quantity of clinical and demographic metadata differed by source and by participant and was supplied without curation.

V loses 4 bases, J loses 6 bases, and the germline ends lie 15 bases apart. Based on the germline V gene, the CDR1 and CDR2 sequences are MNHEY and SVGAGI. CDR3 length: 14 amino acids, cysteine to phenylalanine. The retained sequence is limited to the CDR3, 42 bases, with the frame set at the first base. A note on this clone: This clone's antigen is unknown. No base qualities exist here, and no much larger clone lies one base off it.

The immunoSEQ Assay, a bias-controlled multiplex PCR, was used to amplify TCRbeta CDR3 regions from genomic DNA. In the source study's methods: The number of nucleated cells in each sample was estimated by amplification of reference gene primers within the assay. To quantify the absolute abundance of each unique TCRbeta CDR3 rearrangement, sequence reads were collapsed and filtered. For each sample, productive Simpson clonality was calculated by taking the square root of Simpson's diversity index across productive rearrangements. Imported from immuneACCESS, the table was reduced by TCRdb to in-frame sequences with V and J called. These copies leave out some clones; in studies compared against another copy, an unresolved V gene accounts for under half, and the cause of the remainder is not known. The V and J calls and clone size were taken over from that table, and D and trimming were inferred from the DNA. The sample includes around 170,000 clones, with approximately 88% observed a single time. The top ten constitute around 14% of the sample.

Whole blood was collected in K2EDTA tubes by collaborating institutions according to the institutions' own protocols. Collaborator samples were shipped for TCRbeta analysis as frozen whole blood, isolated PBMCs, or DNA extracted from either sample type. This TCR was recovered from a man between 18 and 29 years old with active or convalescent COVID-19. Sequenced sample: peripheral blood. The sequence joins TRBV6-5 to TRBJ1-2, with the D gene not confidently named. The bases are TGTGCCAGCAGTTTCCGAGATCAGAGGGATGGCTACACCTTC. Its product reads: CASSFRDQRDGYTF.